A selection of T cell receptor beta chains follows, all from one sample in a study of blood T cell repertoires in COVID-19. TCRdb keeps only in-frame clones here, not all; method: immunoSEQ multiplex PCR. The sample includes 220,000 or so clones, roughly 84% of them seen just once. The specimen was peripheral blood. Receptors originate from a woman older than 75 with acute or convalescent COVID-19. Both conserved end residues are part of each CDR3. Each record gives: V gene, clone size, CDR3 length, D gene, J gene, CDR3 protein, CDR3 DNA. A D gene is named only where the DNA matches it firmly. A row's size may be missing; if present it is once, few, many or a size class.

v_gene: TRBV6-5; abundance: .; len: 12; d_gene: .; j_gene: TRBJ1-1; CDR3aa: CASSRATGLDFF; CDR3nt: TGTGCCAGCAGTAGAGCGACAGGCCTCGATTTCTTT
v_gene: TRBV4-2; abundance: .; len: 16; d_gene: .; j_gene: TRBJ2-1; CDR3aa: CASSPRVQPSYNEQFF; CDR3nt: TGTGCCAGCAGCCCCAGGGTCCAGCCTTCCTACAATGAGCAGTTCTTC
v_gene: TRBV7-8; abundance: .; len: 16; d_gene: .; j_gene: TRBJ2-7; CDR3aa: CASSYTPQGRAGEQYF; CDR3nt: TGTGCCAGCAGCTATACTCCCCAGGGGCGGGCGGGCGAGCAGTACTTC
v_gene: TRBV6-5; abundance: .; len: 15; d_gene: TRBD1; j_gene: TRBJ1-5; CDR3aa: CASSYRGRGHQPQHF; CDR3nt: TGTGCCAGCAGTTACAGGGGCAGGGGGCACCAGCCCCAGCATTTT
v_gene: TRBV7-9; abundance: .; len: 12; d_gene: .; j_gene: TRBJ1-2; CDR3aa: CASSLDAVRYTF; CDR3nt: TGTGCCAGCAGCTTAGATGCAGTGCGCTACACCTTC
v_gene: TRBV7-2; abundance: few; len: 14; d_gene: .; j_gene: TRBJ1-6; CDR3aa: CASTISEGRSPLHF; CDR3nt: TGTGCCAGCACCATTTCGGAGGGGCGTTCACCCCTCCACTTT
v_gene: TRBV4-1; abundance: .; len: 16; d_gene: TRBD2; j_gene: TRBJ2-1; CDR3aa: CASSISTSGTYNEQFF; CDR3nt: TGCGCCAGCAGCATATCGACTAGCGGGACCTACAATGAGCAGTTCTTC
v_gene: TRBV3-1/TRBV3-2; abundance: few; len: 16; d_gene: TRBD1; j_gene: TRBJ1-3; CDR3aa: CASSPDRVLSGNTIYF; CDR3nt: TGTGCCAGCAGCCCAGACAGGGTCCTCTCTGGAAACACCATATATTTT
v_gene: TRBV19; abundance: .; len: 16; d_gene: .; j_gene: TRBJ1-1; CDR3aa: CASSIPPGQGSTEAFF; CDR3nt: TGTGCCAGTAGTATCCCCCCCGGGCAGGGCTCCACTGAAGCTTTCTTT
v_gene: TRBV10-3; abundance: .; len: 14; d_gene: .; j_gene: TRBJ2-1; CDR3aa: CAISDRQIYNEQFF; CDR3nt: TGTGCCATCAGTGATCGACAGATATACAATGAGCAGTTCTTC
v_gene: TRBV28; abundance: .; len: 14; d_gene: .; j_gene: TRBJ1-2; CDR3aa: CASSLWSGVYGYTF; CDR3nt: TGTGCCAGCAGTTTATGGTCCGGGGTTTATGGCTACACCTTC